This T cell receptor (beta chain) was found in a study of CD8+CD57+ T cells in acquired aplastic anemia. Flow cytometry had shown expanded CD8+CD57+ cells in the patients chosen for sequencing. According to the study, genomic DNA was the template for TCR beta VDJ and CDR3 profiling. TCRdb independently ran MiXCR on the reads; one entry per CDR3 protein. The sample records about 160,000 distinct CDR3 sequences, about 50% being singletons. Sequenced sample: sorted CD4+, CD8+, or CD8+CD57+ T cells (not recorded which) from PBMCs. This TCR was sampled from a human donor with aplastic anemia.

The CDR3, as DNA: TGTGCCAGCAGCTACTACCAGGGGGCCAACACCGGGGAGCTGTTTTTT. Amino acids: CASSYYQGANTGELFF. V usage is TRBV7-2 and J usage is TRBJ2-2, with 8 nucleotides matching TRBD1. Losses at the gene ends were 4 bases for V and 2 bases for J; bases not matched to a gene: 6. CDR1 is SGHTA and CDR2 is FQGNSA in the germline V gene. The CDR3 consists of 16 residues.